The T cell receptor (beta chain) described here comes from a study of vaccination effects on CD4 cells after COVID-19. Study-wide results and limits: Small numbers of convalescent patients limited the study. It also lacked early post-infection timepoints.

After about 10 days in culture, the CD4+ T cells were isolated. Participants each got two BNT162b2 or mRNA-1273 vaccine doses. Cultures got half-medium changes with IL-2 on days 3 and 7. With regard to this clone: Its antigen is unknown. At one of its ends the junction is not consistent with the germline gene, which may arise from a read error.

The table came from immunoSEQ multiplex PCR; TCRdb's copy has only in-frame clones and leaves some out. The sample holds under 55,000 clones; around 70% are singletons and the top ten take about 7%. The sequence was obtained from a human donor who received a COVID-19 vaccine. The material sequenced was CD4+ T cells from PBMCs cultured without peptide, taken after COVID-19 vaccination.

The CDR3 DNA follows: TGTGCCAGCAGGGAAGGGACTAGCGGGAAGAATGAGCAGTTCTTC. This translates into CASREGTSGKNEQFF. This chain links TRBV6-1 with TRBJ2-1, with TRBD2 identical over 13 bases. CDR3 length: 15 residues. Per germline, CDR1 MNHNS and CDR2 SASEGT.